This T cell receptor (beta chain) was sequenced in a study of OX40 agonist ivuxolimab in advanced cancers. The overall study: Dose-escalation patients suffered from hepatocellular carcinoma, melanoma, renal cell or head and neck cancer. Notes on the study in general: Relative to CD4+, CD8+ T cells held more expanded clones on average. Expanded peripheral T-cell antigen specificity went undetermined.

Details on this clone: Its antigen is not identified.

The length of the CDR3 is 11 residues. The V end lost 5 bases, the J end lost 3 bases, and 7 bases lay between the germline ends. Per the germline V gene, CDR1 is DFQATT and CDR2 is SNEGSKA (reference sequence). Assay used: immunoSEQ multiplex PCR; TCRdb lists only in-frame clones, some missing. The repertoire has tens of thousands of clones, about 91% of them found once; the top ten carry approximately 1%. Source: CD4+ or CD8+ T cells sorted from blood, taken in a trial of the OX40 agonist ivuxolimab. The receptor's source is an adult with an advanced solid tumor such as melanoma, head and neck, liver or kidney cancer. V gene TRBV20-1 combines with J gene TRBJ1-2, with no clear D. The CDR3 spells CSAPRDYGYTF. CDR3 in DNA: TGCAGTGCTCCTAGGGACTATGGCTACACCTTC.